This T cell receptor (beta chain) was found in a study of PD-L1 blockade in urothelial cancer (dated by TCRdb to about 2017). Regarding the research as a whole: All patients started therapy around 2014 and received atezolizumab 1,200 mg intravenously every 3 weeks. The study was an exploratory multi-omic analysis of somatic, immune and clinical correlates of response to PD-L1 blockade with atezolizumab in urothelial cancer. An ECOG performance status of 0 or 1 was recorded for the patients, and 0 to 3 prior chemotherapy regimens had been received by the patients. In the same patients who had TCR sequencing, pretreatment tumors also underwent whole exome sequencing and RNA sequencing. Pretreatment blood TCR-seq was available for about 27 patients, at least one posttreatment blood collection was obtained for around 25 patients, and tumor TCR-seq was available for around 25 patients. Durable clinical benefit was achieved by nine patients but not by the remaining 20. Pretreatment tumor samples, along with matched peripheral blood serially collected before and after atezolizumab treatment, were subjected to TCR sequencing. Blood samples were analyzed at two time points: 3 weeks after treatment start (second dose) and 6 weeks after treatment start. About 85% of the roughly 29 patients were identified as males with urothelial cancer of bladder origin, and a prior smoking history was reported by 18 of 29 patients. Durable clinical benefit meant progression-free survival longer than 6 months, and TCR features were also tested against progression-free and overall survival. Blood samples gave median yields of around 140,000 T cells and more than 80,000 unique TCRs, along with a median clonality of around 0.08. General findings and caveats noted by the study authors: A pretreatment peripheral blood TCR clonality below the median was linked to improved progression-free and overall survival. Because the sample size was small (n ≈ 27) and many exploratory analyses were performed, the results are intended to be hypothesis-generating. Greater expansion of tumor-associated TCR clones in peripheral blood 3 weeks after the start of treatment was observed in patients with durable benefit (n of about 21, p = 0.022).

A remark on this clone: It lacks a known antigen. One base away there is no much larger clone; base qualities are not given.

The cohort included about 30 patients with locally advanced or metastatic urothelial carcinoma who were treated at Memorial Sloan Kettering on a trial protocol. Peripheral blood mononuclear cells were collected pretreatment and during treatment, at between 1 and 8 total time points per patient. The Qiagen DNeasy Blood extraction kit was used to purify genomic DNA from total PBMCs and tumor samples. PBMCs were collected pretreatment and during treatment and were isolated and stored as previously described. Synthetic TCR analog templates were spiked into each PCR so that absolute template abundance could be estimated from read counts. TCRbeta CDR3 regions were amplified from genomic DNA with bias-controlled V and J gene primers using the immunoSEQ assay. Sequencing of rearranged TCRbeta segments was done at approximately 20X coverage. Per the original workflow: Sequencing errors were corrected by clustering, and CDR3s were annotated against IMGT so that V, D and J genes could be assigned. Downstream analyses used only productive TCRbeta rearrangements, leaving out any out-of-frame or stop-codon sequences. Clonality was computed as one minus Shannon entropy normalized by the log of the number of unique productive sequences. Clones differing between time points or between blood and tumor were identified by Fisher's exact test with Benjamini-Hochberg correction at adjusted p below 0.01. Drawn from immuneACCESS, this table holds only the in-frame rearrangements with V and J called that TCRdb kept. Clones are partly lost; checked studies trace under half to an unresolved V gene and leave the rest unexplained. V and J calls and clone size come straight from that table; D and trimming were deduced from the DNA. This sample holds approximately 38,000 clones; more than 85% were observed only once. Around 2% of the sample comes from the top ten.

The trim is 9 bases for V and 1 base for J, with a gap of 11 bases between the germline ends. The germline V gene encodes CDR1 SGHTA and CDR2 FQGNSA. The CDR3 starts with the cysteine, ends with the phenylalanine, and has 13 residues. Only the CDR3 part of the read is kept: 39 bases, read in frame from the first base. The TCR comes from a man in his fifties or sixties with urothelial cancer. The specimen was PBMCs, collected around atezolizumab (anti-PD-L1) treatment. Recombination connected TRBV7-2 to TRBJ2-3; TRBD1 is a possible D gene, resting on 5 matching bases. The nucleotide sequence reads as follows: TGTGCCAGAAGGACAATCGGCACAGATACGCAGTATTTT. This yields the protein CARRTIGTDTQYF.